These 28 T cell receptor beta chains were all obtained from the same sample, sequenced in a study of blood T cell repertoires in COVID-19. Clones were sequenced by immunoSEQ multiplex PCR, and TCRdb holds only the in-frame ones, with some missing. The table has just over 15,000 clones, more than 85% seen once. Sequencing input: peripheral blood. All receptors derive from a man between 60 and 75 years old with acute or convalescent COVID-19.

The gene calls are TRBV6-6 and TRBJ2-1, with D possibly matching TRBD2 (5 bases). V was pared by 5 bases and J by 8 bases, with 16 bases between. Germline lookup yields CDR1 MNHNY and CDR2 SVGAGI (reference sequence). This CDR3 comprises 14 residues. The CDR3 DNA is TGTGCCAGCAGTACTAGTCGTTTAGCCGATGAGCAGTTCTTC. This encodes CASSTSRLADEQFF.

V and J are TRBV5-6 and TRBJ2-3; D is ambiguous. Trimming shortened V by 4 bases and J by 4 bases, and 7 bases separated the two germline ends. The CDR3 runs 12 residues. Germline V gene lookup returns CDR1 SGHDT and CDR2 YYEEEE. The CDR3 DNA reads TGTGCCAGCAGCGGTGTAGCAGATACGCAGTATTTT. Protein product: CASSGVADTQYF.

The chain employs TRBV4-2 and TRBJ2-7; 8 positions match TRBD2. The CDR3 consists of 16 residues. The trim removed 0 bases at V and 0 bases at J, leaving 4 bases unmatched. Per germline, CDR1 LGHNA and CDR2 YNFKEQ. This CDR3 is CASSQEGGLASYEQYF. CDR3 sequence (DNA): TGTGCCAGCAGCCAAGAGGGAGGACTAGCCTCCTACGAGCAGTACTTC.

The V gene is TRBV6-5, the J gene TRBJ1-4, with D possibly being TRBD1 (6 bases). The V gene lost 6 bases and the J gene lost 8 bases, with 16 bases spanning the gap. CDR3 length: 14 residues. Germline V gene sequence: CDR1 MNHEY, CDR2 SVGAGI. DNA for the CDR3: TGTGCCAGCAGCCAGCCGTCAGGGGAAGAAAAACTGTTTTTT. Translating gives CASSQPSGEEKLFF.

This clone was recorded a few times. The rearrangement links TRBV6-6 to TRBJ1-1; a weak D match, TRBD1 (5 bases). V lost 6 bases to trimming and J lost 5 bases, with 22 bases between them. CDR3 length: 16 amino acids. CDR1 and CDR2 (germline): MNHNY, SVGAGI (reference sequence). The CDR3 DNA follows: TGTGCCAGCAGCCACCCCCCGCAGGGATCGATAACTGAAGCTTTCTTT. Protein: CASSHPPQGSITEAFF.

The CDR3 spells CASSPRGRQSTDTQYF. In DNA form, the CDR3 reads TGTGCCAGCAGCCCGCGCGGGCGGCAAAGCACAGATACGCAGTATTTT. The chain employs TRBV7-8 and TRBJ2-3; D is perhaps TRBD2 (5 bases). This CDR3 is 16 amino acids long. The V end lost 5 bases, the J end lost 0 bases, and 15 bases lay between the germline ends. In germline, CDR1 is SGHVS, CDR2 FQNEAQ.

The rearrangement joins TRBV4-3 to TRBJ2-3; D may be TRBD1 (5 bases). The germline CDR1 and CDR2 sequences are LGHNA and YSLEER. The CDR3 contains 15 residues. The V end lost 0 bases, the J end lost 0 bases, and 7 bases lay between the germline ends. The CDR3 bases are TGCGCCAGCAGCCAAGATAGGGGCAGCACAGATACGCAGTATTTT. Protein product: CASSQDRGSTDTQYF.

The chain carries TRBV7-8 and TRBJ2-1; weak D call: TRBD2 (5 bases). From germline, CDR1 is SGHVS and CDR2 FQNEAQ. Trimming removed 6 bases from V and 4 bases from J, with 13 bases in between. The CDR3 sequence is 14 residues long. The CDR3 loop reads CASSGGREYNEQFF. The CDR3 bases are TGTGCCAGCAGTGGTGGGAGAGAGTACAATGAGCAGTTCTTC.

The CDR3 nucleotides read TGTGCCTGCACCGGGACACTGGGTTCACCCCTCCACTTT. Protein: CACTGTLGSPLHF. The chain combines TRBV30 with TRBJ1-6, with D maybe TRBD1 (6 bases). Trimming cost V 6 bases and J 9 bases, with 15 bases left between them. The CDR3 has 13 amino acids. The germline gives CDR1 GTSNPN, CDR2 SVGIG (reference sequence).

This chain joins TRBV4-2 and TRBJ1-4; D perhaps matches TRBD1 (6 bases). Germline V CDR1 and CDR2: LGHNA, YNFKEQ. Between the trimmed V and J ends, which lost 1 base and 6 bases, there was a span of 6 bases. The CDR3 length is 13 residues. This CDR3 is CASSQGTDEKLFF. DNA of the CDR3: TGTGCCAGCAGCCAAGGGACAGATGAAAAACTGTTTTTT.

The gene calls are TRBV9 and TRBJ2-7, with 9 bases lining up with TRBD1. The CDR3 length is 14 residues. The V and J ends lost 0 bases and 4 bases, in that order; junction bases with no gene match: 2. Germline CDR1 SGDLS, CDR2 YYNGEE. CDR3: CASSVADRGYEQYF. The CDR3 DNA reads as TGTGCCAGCAGCGTAGCGGACAGGGGATACGAGCAGTACTTC.

The rearrangement uses TRBV9 and TRBJ1-2; unclear D gene. Trimming took 0 bases from V and 0 from J, leaving 9 bases between them. The germline gives CDR1 SGDLS, CDR2 YYNGEE. The CDR3 totals 15 residues. CDR3 amino acids: CASSVDATPNYGYTF. DNA of the CDR3: TGTGCCAGCAGCGTAGACGCCACTCCTAACTATGGCTACACCTTC.

The J gene is TRBJ1-1, the V gene TRBV28; possibly TRBD1 for D (6 bases). The CDR3 loop spans 17 amino acids. V shed 3 bases and J shed 0 bases, with 17 bases lying between them. Germline V CDR1 and CDR2: MDHEN, SYDVKM. Written as DNA, the CDR3 is TGTGCCAGCAGTTTTGAAGCAGGGGAGACCTTGAACACTGAAGCTTTCTTT. It translates to CASSFEAGETLNTEAFF.

V usage is TRBV5-1 and J usage is TRBJ1-6, with 10 bases that match TRBD1. The V gene end was trimmed by 7 bases and the J gene end by 8 bases; junction bases not matched to a gene: 0. CDR3 length equals 12 residues. CDR1 is SGHRS and CDR2 is YFSETQ in the germline V gene. Written as DNA, the CDR3 is TGCGCCAGCGGACAGGGGGATTCACCCCTCCACTTT. It is translated as CASGQGDSPLHF.

This chain connects TRBV7-9 to TRBJ2-3; the D gene is possibly TRBD2 (5 bases). Trimming cost V 1 base and J 6 bases, with 8 bases left between them. CDR3 size: 13 residues. CDR1 and CDR2 (germline): SEHNR, FQNEAQ (reference sequence). The CDR3, as DNA: TGTGCCAGCAGCTTAGTTTCGGGGGATACGCAGTATTTT. This codes for CASSLVSGDTQYF.

V is TRBV5-1 and J is TRBJ2-2, with D possibly matching TRBD2 (5 bases). The ends were cut back, 1 base at V and 7 bases at J, with 17 bases in the middle. Germline CDR1 is SGHRS and CDR2 is YFSETQ. The length of the CDR3 is 16 residues. The CDR3 loop is CASSLSSSNRGGELFF. CDR3 nucleotide sequence: TGCGCCAGCAGCTTGTCCTCTTCGAACCGGGGCGGGGAGCTGTTTTTT.

The V and J genes are TRBV14 and TRBJ2-5, with D possibly matching TRBD2 (6 bases). Trimming left V 5 bases short and J 5 bases short, with 15 bases between. CDR1 is SGHDN and CDR2 is FVKESK in the germline V gene. The CDR3 has 14 amino acids. The CDR3 bases are TGTGCCAGCAGCTCCAGCGCCCTAGCGGAGACCCAGTACTTC. Translation gives CASSSSALAETQYF.

The CDR3 sequence is CASSGGTGNTGELFF. As DNA, the CDR3 is TGTGCCAGCAGTGGTGGGACAGGGAACACCGGGGAGCTGTTTTTT. The chain has TRBV6-2 or TRBV6-3 and TRBJ2-2; TRBD1 matches at 8 bases. CDR3 length: 15 residues. Per germline, CDR1 MNHEY and CDR2 SVGEGT. With 5 bases clipped from V and 1 base from J, the junction kept 3 bases outside the gene matches.

The chain links TRBV5-4 to TRBJ2-3, with D possibly TRBD2 on 5 matching bases. Germline V gene sequence: CDR1 SGHNT, CDR2 YYREEE (reference sequence). CDR3 size: 14 residues. Trimming stripped 5 bases from V and 2 bases from J, with 12 bases between. Here the CDR3 reads CASRGGGATDTQYF. The CDR3, as DNA: TGTGCCAGCAGGGGCGGAGGAGCCACAGATACGCAGTATTTT.

This chain links TRBV29-1 with TRBJ1-2, with 9 bases matching TRBD1. Germline V gene lookup returns CDR1 SQVTM and CDR2 ANQGSEA. This CDR3 is 11 amino acids long. The J segment lost 6 bases and the V segment lost 7 bases, leaving 3 bases of the junction unmatched. DNA of the CDR3: TGCAGCGCACAGGGGGCCGATGGCTACACCTTC. Its translation: CSAQGADGYTF.

The chain employs TRBV5-6 and TRBJ2-1; possible D gene TRBD2, 6 bases. Germline-derived CDR1 and CDR2 are SGHDT and YYEEEE. The ends were cut back, 3 bases at V and 3 bases at J, with 13 bases in the middle. The CDR3 length is 15 residues. DNA for the CDR3: TGTGCCAGCAGCTCGGGCCCCGGGGGCTACAATGAGCAGTTCTTC. This translates into CASSSGPGGYNEQFF.

This clone was counted a few times. V and J are TRBV3-1 (or the pseudogene TRBV3-2) and TRBJ2-5; TRBD1 might be the D (5 bases). V was shortened by 1 base and J by 7 bases, with 16 bases between the two germline ends. The CDR3 length is 15 residues. Germline lookup yields CDR1 LGHDT and CDR2 YNNKEL (reference sequence). DNA of the CDR3: TGTGCCAGCAGCCAAGGCACAGGCCCTGCAGGGACCCAGTACTTC. Its protein product is CASSQGTGPAGTQYF.

The sample holds a few counts of this clone. V and J are TRBV27 and TRBJ1-5, with no clear D. With 4 bases removed from V and 3 bases from J, the gap between germline ends came to 7 bases. Germline V lookup: CDR1 MNHEY, CDR2 SMNVEV (reference sequence). The CDR3 totals 13 residues. The CDR3 reads CASSYRDNQPQHF. Here the CDR3 DNA reads TGTGCCAGCAGTTACAGAGACAATCAGCCCCAGCATTTT.

This clone was observed a few times. This chain uses TRBV27 with TRBJ2-5; TRBD1 aligns across 9 bases. The V gene's germline CDR1 is MNHEY and CDR2 SMNVEV (reference sequence). The CDR3 is 15 residues long. V lost 6 bases to trimming and J lost 7 bases; unmatched junction nucleotides: 12. CDR3 coding DNA: TGTGCCAGCAGCCCTCCGGCGGGACAGGGAGTGACCCAGTACTTC. This codes for CASSPPAGQGVTQYF.

The chain links TRBV14 to TRBJ2-7, with D maybe TRBD1 (5 bases). Germline loops: CDR1 SGHDN, CDR2 FVKESK. V was cut by 2 bases and J by 5 bases, with 13 bases left in between. The CDR3 loop spans 14 amino acids. The CDR3 coding sequence is TGTGCCAGCAGCCAAAACGCCCAGGGAAACGAGCAGTACTTC. Translating it yields CASSQNAQGNEQYF.

The chain recombines TRBV28 with TRBJ1-4; D gene ambiguous. The V end was cut by 6 bases, the J end by 7 bases, with 15 bases between. Germline V gene data show CDR1 as MDHEN and CDR2 as SYDVKM. The CDR3 spans 14 residues. The CDR3, as DNA: TGTGCCAGCAGCGTCCGGGGTCTCGCTGAAAAACTGTTTTTT. Amino acids: CASSVRGLAEKLFF.

The V and J genes are TRBV23-1 and TRBJ1-2; D remains ambiguous. TRBV23-1 is assigned to the ORF class and has an uncertain function. CDR3 size: 10 residues. Trimming took off 7 bases at V and 13 bases at J, with 13 bases between the two ends. The CDR3 DNA sequence: TGCGCCAGCAAAGGACTAAGGGCCACCTTC. This encodes CASKGLRATF.

V gene TRBV13 combines with J gene TRBJ2-1; 16 bases are shared with TRBD2. V was clipped by 5 bases and J by 7 bases; unmatched bases: 11. The germline CDR1 and CDR2 sequences are PRHDT and FYEKMQ (reference sequence). The CDR3 extends over 18 amino acids. The CDR3 DNA reads as TGTGCCAGCAGCCTTTCCACCGGGACTAGCGGGAGGGGAAATGAGCAGTTCTTC. It codes for CASSLSTGTSGRGNEQFF.